What follows are 20 T cell receptor beta chains derived from one specimen sequenced in a study of cytomegalovirus exposure and HLA in healthy donors. The PCR used 60 Vbeta and 13 Jbeta primers. Only in-frame clones appear in the TCRdb table, and some are missing; sequencing was by immunoSEQ multiplex PCR. The table records about 210,000 clones, roughly 74% of them present only once. Source material: PBMCs. These receptors originate from a woman in her twenties or thirties in good health and CMV-seropositive.

The chain's CDR3 is CASSLGQGHQPQHF. The DNA of the CDR3 is TGTGCCAGCAGCTTGGGACAGGGACATCAGCCCCAGCATTTT. The chain joins TRBV5-6 to TRBJ1-5; 7 bases align to TRBD1. This CDR3 region has 14 residues. V gave up 0 bases and J gave up 5 bases; unmatched junction bases: 2. Germline values: CDR1 SGHDT, CDR2 YYEEEE.

The chain combines TRBV18 with TRBJ2-7; D is perhaps TRBD2 (6 bases). Germline V lookup: CDR1 KGHSH, CDR2 LQKENI. Trimming shortened V by 3 bases and J by 0 bases, and 12 bases separated the two germline ends. The CDR3 covers 15 residues. This chain's CDR3 is CASSPSGRSSYEQYF. Written as DNA, the CDR3 is TGTGCCAGCTCACCTAGCGGCAGGAGCTCCTACGAGCAGTACTTC.

The table lists this clone with a few counts. V is TRBV28 and J is TRBJ2-3; 7 bases match TRBD2. Germline CDR1 and CDR2: MDHEN and SYDVKM. J lost 0 bases, V lost 5 bases, and 11 bases had no gene match. The CDR3 has 17 residues. The CDR3 nucleotides are TGTGCCAGCAGTCCTGGGACTAACCACCGCAGCACAGATACGCAGTATTTT. Its translation: CASSPGTNHRSTDTQYF.

V gene TRBV11-2 combines with J gene TRBJ1-4; no reliable D call. V gave up 2 bases and J gave up 0 bases, with 4 bases separating them. Germline CDR1 is SGHAT and CDR2 is FQNNGV. The CDR3 covers 14 residues. CDR3 residues: CASSLLATNEKLFF. CDR3 bases: TGTGCCAGCAGCTTATTAGCAACTAATGAAAAACTGTTTTTT.

J is TRBJ1-1 and V is TRBV13; D is possibly TRBD1 (6 bases). V was clipped by 0 bases and J by 11 bases, with 19 bases between them. Germline V gives CDR1 PRHDT, CDR2 FYEKMQ (reference sequence). CDR3 length: 15 residues. The chain's CDR3 is CASSLGGDRFSVAFF. The CDR3 nucleotides are TGTGCCAGCAGCTTAGGGGGAGACAGGTTCTCTGTGGCTTTCTTT.

The V gene is TRBV2, the J gene TRBJ2-2, with D unclear. The CDR3 sequence is 13 residues long. Germline V gene data show CDR1 as SNHLY and CDR2 as FYNNEI. Trimming took off 6 bases at V and 5 bases at J, with 10 bases between the two ends. The CDR3 sequence: CASRGQTTGELFF. CDR3 in DNA: TGTGCCAGCAGGGGCCAGACGACCGGGGAGCTGTTTTTT.

The rearrangement joins TRBV18 to TRBJ2-1; 9 positions match TRBD2. The CDR3 loop spans 14 amino acids. The V gene end was trimmed by 3 bases and the J gene end by 14 bases; junction bases not matched to a gene: 11. Germline CDR1 and CDR2: KGHSH and LQKENI. The CDR3 region has the DNA TGTGCCAGCTCACCTGTAGTAGCGGGAGATTTGGAGTTCTTC. It is translated as CASSPVVAGDLEFF.

The chain recombines TRBV28 with TRBJ2-3, with 8 bases identical to TRBD1. The CDR3 is made up of 19 amino acids. The V and J ends lost 3 bases and 3 bases, in that order; junction bases with no gene match: 17. Germline CDR1 is MDHEN and CDR2 is SYDVKM. The CDR3: CASSFPWTGMGPSTDTQYF. DNA for the CDR3: TGTGCCAGCAGTTTCCCATGGACAGGGATGGGCCCTAGTACAGATACGCAGTATTTT.

This clone turned up a few times. The chain combines TRBV9 with TRBJ2-1; TRBD1 matches 10 bases. J gave up 9 bases and V 3 bases, and 15 bases lay outside the gene matches. This CDR3 has 17 residues. Looked up from germline, CDR1 is SGDLS and CDR2 is YYNGEE. The CDR3 nucleotides are TGTGCCAGCAGCGAGGGATCGGACGGGACAGGGGTAGGTGAGCAGTTCTTC. As protein: CASSEGSDGTGVGEQFF.

This chain connects TRBV6-5 to TRBJ1-6; TRBD1 matches 9 bases. Germline values: CDR1 MNHEY, CDR2 SVGAGI. Losses at the gene ends were 3 bases for V and 8 bases for J; bases not matched to a gene: 2. The CDR3 is 14 amino acids. The CDR3 here is CASSYYRGHSPLHF. CDR3 nucleotides: TGTGCCAGCAGTTATTACAGGGGGCATTCACCCCTCCACTTT.

V gene TRBV4-3 combines with J gene TRBJ2-7; 7 bases match TRBD2. CDR1 is LGHNA, CDR2 YSLEER, per germline. The CDR3 contains 17 residues. J lost 3 bases, V lost 0 bases, and 11 bases had no gene match. The CDR3 is CASSQDGGGERDYEQYF. For the CDR3, the DNA is TGCGCCAGCAGCCAAGATGGTGGGGGGGAGAGGGACTACGAGCAGTACTTC.

The chain combines TRBV5-6 with TRBJ2-7, with D tentatively TRBD1 (5 bases). Trimming shortened V by 4 bases and J by 3 bases, and 20 bases separated the two germline ends. Germline V CDR1 and CDR2: SGHDT, YYEEEE. The CDR3 contains 16 residues. The CDR3, as DNA: TGTGCCAGCAGCCAGATTGAGGCGGACACCCTCTACGAGCAGTACTTC. This encodes CASSQIEADTLYEQYF.

This rearrangement joins TRBV11-3 to TRBJ2-1; 7 nucleotides align to TRBD1. CDR1 and CDR2 from the germline V gene are SGHNT and YENEEA. With V trimmed by 5 bases and J by 9 bases, 7 bases remained unmatched. This CDR3 has 13 residues. As DNA, the CDR3 is TGTGCCAGCAGCAACGGGAAGGGGGCTGAGCAGTTCTTC. Amino acids: CASSNGKGAEQFF.

J is TRBJ2-3 and V is TRBV28; no firm D call. The CDR3 loop spans 13 amino acids. V dropped 5 bases and J dropped 0 bases, with 6 bases sitting between them. Germline values: CDR1 MDHEN, CDR2 SYDVKM. The CDR3 loop reads CASSAPSTDTQYF. For the CDR3, the DNA is TGTGCCAGCAGTGCGCCTAGCACAGATACGCAGTATTTT. Using reference TRBV28 and TRBJ2-3 for the parts outside the CDR3, the full variable domain is DVKVTQSSRYLVKRTGEKVFLECVQDMDHENMFWYRQDPGLGLRLIYFSYDVKMKEKGDIPEGYSVSREKKERFSLILESASTNQTSMYLCASSAPSTDTQYFGPGTRLTVL.

The chain couples TRBV4-1 to TRBJ2-1; 13 bases match TRBD2. The CDR3 has 17 amino acids. Germline V gene sequence: CDR1 MGHRA, CDR2 YSYEKL. After removal of 2 bases from V and 3 bases from J, the junction contained 4 bases not matched to a gene. In nucleotides, the CDR3 is TGCGCCAGCAGCCAACGACTAGCGGGAGGCCACTACAATGAGCAGTTCTTC. This encodes CASSQRLAGGHYNEQFF.

This clone has a handful of counts. The chain employs TRBV2 and TRBJ2-1; 11 bases agree with TRBD2. This CDR3 has 17 amino acids. In germline, CDR1 is SNHLY, CDR2 FYNNEI. Trimming cost V 2 bases and J 5 bases; bases outside gene matches: 8. This CDR3 is CASSESSGRFSDNEQFF. The CDR3 DNA is TGTGCCAGCAGTGAATCTAGCGGGAGGTTTTCCGACAATGAGCAGTTCTTC.

The chain is built from TRBV30 and TRBJ2-7, with 9 nucleotides matching TRBD1. The CDR3 loop spans 17 amino acids. Germline trimming cut 2 bases from V and 4 bases from J; bases unmatched to any gene: 15. Germline CDR1 GTSNPN, CDR2 SVGIG (reference sequence). This CDR3 reads CAWSRNTGTGKGYEQYF. Written as DNA, the CDR3 is TGTGCCTGGAGTCGCAACACCGGGACAGGGAAGGGTTACGAGCAGTACTTC.

Only one count was recorded for this clone. The V call is TRBV19, the J call TRBJ2-2; D perhaps matches TRBD1 (5 bases). V lost 3 bases and J 5 bases, leaving 13 bases between the germline ends. The length of the CDR3 is 15 residues. Germline CDR1 and CDR2: LNHDA and SQIVND (reference sequence). CDR3 in DNA: TGTGCCAGTAGTATTAGAGCAGGGTGGACCGGGGAGCTGTTTTTT. Its translation is CASSIRAGWTGELFF. Variable domain in full (rest from reference TRBV19 and TRBJ2-2): DGGITQSPKYLFRKEGQNVTLSCEQNLNHDAMYWYRQDPGQGLRLIYYSQIVNDFQKGDIAEGYSVSREKKESFPLTVTSAQKNPTAFYLCASSIRAGWTGELFFGEGSRLTVL.

The CDR3 sequence is CASSQDRGSYGYTF. For the CDR3, the DNA is TGTGCCAGCAGCCAAGACAGGGGTAGCTATGGCTACACCTTC. The rearrangement joins TRBV4-2 to TRBJ1-2; tentatively, D is TRBD1 (6 bases). CDR1 is LGHNA and CDR2 is YNFKEQ in the germline V gene. V lost 0 bases, J lost 4 bases, and 9 bases lay in between. This CDR3 contains 14 residues.

The rearrangement links TRBV5-1 to TRBJ2-5; a possible D gene is TRBD1 (6 bases). Germline loops: CDR1 SGHRS, CDR2 YFSETQ. The CDR3 is made up of 14 amino acids. Between the trimmed V and J ends, which lost 5 bases and 5 bases, there was a span of 16 bases. The CDR3 is CASSYTGLAETQYF. For the CDR3, the DNA is TGCGCCAGCAGTTACACAGGGTTGGCGGAGACCCAGTACTTC.